This TCR beta chain was recovered during a study of PD-1 blockade in classical Hodgkin lymphoma. For the study at large: The patients were dosed with nivolumab 3 mg/kg, infused intravenously every 2 weeks. Study-wide results and limits: By C4D1, CD4+ diversity increased significantly, especially in complete responders. Diminished baseline TCR diversity has been reported in newly diagnosed patients relative to healthy donors.

Only in-frame clones appear in the TCRdb table, and some are missing; sequencing was by immunoSEQ multiplex PCR. In the table there are more than 25,000 clones, roughly 80% of which are singletons. CDR1 and CDR2 from the germline V gene are ENHRY and SYGVKD. This CDR3 contains 14 residues. The junction had 8 bases not matched to a gene; V was cut back by 10 bases and J by 0 bases. The time point was: cycle 4 day 1 (C4D1), after more than 5 weeks of nivolumab. Autologous stem cell transplantation was followed by relapse in every patient, and brentuximab vedotin exposure varied. Researchers used magnetic negative selection to pull out pure CD4+ T cells from thawed PBMCs. With regard to this clone: Its target is unknown.

The origin of this receptor is a human donor with classical Hodgkin lymphoma. This chain uses TRBV10-3 with TRBJ1-2; 7 positions agree with TRBD1. Here the sequenced sample was CD4+ T cells from blood, taken before the fourth cycle of nivolumab. For the CDR3, the DNA is TGTGCCACCCAGGGGGTATCTTCTAACTATGGCTACACCTTC. It yields the protein CATQGVSSNYGYTF.